This TCR beta chain was profiled in a study of T cell responses to AZD1222 COVID-19 vaccine. Study-level points and caveats: Vaccine-associated CD4 TCRs spanned spike, dominant at 160-218 and 743-854. Mostly white British, mostly female donors; authors suggested clonal diversity may be underestimated. Spike-specific TCR breadth rose after two AZD1222 doses, and depth rose as well.

Libraries were prepared by immunoSEQ multiplex PCR; TCRdb keeps only in-frame clonotypes and omits some of them. The data contain 150,000 to 200,000 clones, about 90% of them singletons. A note on this clone: Its antigen is not identified.

The sequencing here drew on peripheral blood, taken 28 days after the second AZD1222 dose. The sequence was collected from an adult who received the AZD1222 COVID-19 vaccine.

CDR3 DNA sequence: TGTGCCAGCAGTTCCAGGGGGTGGGCCGCAGATACGCAGTATTTT. Translating it yields CASSSRGWAADTQYF. The chain recombines TRBV6-2 or TRBV6-3 with TRBJ2-3; 7 bases are a match to TRBD1. Trimming at V came to 4 bases and at J to 4 bases, leaving 8 bases not matched to a gene. The CDR3 covers 15 residues. CDR1 is MNHEY, CDR2 SVGEGT, per germline.